One T cell receptor (beta chain) is described in this entry. RNA, at about 0.45 to 1 ug, was reverse transcribed with random hexamers. The CDR3 of TCR beta was amplified by immunoSEQ multiplex PCR across 54 Vbeta and 13 Jbeta. One entry per CDR3 protein, called by TCRdb with MiXCR from the immunoSEQ multiplex PCR reads. Of about 300,000 distinct CDR3 sequences listed, roughly 85% are singletons. The CDR3 is 14 residues long. Trimming took off 2 bases at V and 4 bases at J, with 11 bases between the two ends. CDR1 and CDR2 from the germline V gene are ENHRY and SYGVKD. CD8+ and CD4+ T cells from blood underwent TCR beta sequencing, which was carried out in a high-throughput format. TEMRA cells were enriched by FACS, and CD4+ and CD8+ T cells were negatively isolated. This sample was taken from a study of CD8 T cells in Susac syndrome.

This sequence joins TRBV10-3 and TRBJ1-2, with D unresolved. The sequence was collected from a human donor with multiple sclerosis. The sequenced sample was CD8+ T cells from PBMCs. The CDR3 sequence is CAISEDMGIYGYTF. CDR3 sequence (DNA): TGTGCCATCAGTGAGGATATGGGGATCTATGGCTACACCTTC.